The rows below give T cell receptor beta chains drawn from one sample of a study of OX40 agonist ivuxolimab in advanced cancers. The table came from immunoSEQ multiplex PCR; TCRdb's copy has only in-frame clones and leaves some out. The table includes approximately 80,000 clones, 90% detected once. The sequenced sample was CD4+ or CD8+ T cells sorted from blood, obtained in a trial of the OX40 agonist ivuxolimab. The receptors shown here come from an adult with an advanced solid tumor such as melanoma, head and neck, liver or kidney cancer. The conserved cysteine and the conserved F or W are not part of the CDR3 here. Each record gives: J gene, V gene, CDR3 protein.

J: TRBJ2-5
V: TRBV7-2
CDR3: ASSLALLAGGRETQY

J: TRBJ2-6
V: TRBV9
CDR3: ASSVVSGANVLT

J: TRBJ2-5
V: TRBV9
CDR3: ASSVGFGETQY

J: TRBJ2-3
V: TRBV9
CDR3: ASSVGAAGDASTQY

J: TRBJ1-6
V: TRBV5-4
CDR3: ASSLTRTNSPLH

J: TRBJ2-7
V: TRBV25-1
CDR3: ASSRTGDASYEQY

J: TRBJ1-5
V: TRBV6-6
CDR3: ASSYFPQPQH

J: TRBJ2-3
V: TRBV7-2
CDR3: ASSLVAGGGADTQY

J: TRBJ2-5
V: TRBV7-9
CDR3: ASSLVRMWADQETQY

J: TRBJ2-1
V: TRBV19
CDR3: ASSIALAGAPLNEQF

J: TRBJ1-4
V: TRBV28
CDR3: ASSAPANEKLF

J: TRBJ1-2
V: TRBV30
CDR3: AWSEQGRTRDT

J: TRBJ2-7
V: TRBV29-1
CDR3: SATTTEQY

J: TRBJ1-2
V: TRBV6-6
CDR3: ASSPTGGSYGYT

J: TRBJ1-1
V: TRBV7-8
CDR3: ASSFFMVRGMNTEAF

J: TRBJ1-5
V: TRBV6-5
CDR3: ASSLDRGSNQPQH

J: TRBJ2-1
V: TRBV18
CDR3: ASSPVEEQF

J: TRBJ2-5
V: TRBV6-1
CDR3: ASSGKALGLAGQETQY

J: TRBJ2-3
V: TRBV11-2
CDR3: ASSYQAPPGDTQY

J: TRBJ1-5
V: TRBV4-1
CDR3: ASSQVPGSNQPQH

J: TRBJ2-1
V: TRBV25-1
CDR3: ASSELGQLFNEQF

J: TRBJ1-3
V: TRBV19
CDR3: ASSRGTAGNTIY

J: TRBJ2-3
V: TRBV5-1
CDR3: ASSLDMTDTQY

J: TRBJ2-3
V: TRBV6-5
CDR3: ASSYVRDGSDTQY

J: TRBJ2-3
V: TRBV2
CDR3: ASSGEGGGDTQY

J: TRBJ1-6
V: TRBV25-1
CDR3: ASRRRDDSPLH

J: TRBJ1-5
V: TRBV19
CDR3: ASSTQVNQPQH

J: TRBJ1-4
V: TRBV5-6
CDR3: ASSRQINEKLF

J: TRBJ2-6
V: TRBV18
CDR3: ASSPFRTSGANVLT

J: TRBJ2-1
V: TRBV4-1
CDR3: ASSQDAQGYNEQF